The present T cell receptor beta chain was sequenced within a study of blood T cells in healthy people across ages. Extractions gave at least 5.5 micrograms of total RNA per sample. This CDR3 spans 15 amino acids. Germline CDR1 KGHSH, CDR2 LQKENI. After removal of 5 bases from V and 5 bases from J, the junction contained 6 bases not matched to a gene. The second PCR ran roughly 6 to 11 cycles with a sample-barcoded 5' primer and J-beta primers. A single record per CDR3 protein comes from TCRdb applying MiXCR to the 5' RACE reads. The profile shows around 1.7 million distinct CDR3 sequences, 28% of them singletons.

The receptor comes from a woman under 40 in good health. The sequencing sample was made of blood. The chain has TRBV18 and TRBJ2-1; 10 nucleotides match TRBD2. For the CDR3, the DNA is TGTGCCAGCTCATCACAGCGGGAGGGGAACAATGAGCAGTTCTTC. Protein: CASSSQREGNNEQFF.